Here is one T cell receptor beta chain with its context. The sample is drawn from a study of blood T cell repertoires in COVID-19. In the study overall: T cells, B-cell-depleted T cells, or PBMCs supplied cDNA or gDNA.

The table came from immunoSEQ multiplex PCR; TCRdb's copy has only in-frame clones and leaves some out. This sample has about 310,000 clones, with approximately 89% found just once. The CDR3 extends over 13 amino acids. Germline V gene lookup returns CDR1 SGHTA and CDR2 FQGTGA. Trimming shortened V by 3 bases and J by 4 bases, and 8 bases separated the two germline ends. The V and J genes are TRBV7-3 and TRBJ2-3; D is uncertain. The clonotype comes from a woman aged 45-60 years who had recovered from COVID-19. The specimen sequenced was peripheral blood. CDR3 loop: CASSFPGSDTQYF. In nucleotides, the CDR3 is TGTGCCAGCAGCTTTCCCGGTTCAGATACGCAGTATTTT.